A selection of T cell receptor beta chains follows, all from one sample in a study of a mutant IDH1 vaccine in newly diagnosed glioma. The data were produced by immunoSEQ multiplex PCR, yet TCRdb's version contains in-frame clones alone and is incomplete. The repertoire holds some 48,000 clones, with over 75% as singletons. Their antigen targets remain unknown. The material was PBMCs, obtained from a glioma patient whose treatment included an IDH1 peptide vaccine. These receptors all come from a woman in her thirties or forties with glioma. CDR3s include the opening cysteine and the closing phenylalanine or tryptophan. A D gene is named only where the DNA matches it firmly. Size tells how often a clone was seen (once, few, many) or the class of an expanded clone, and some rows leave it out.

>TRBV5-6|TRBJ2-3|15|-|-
CASSLRTPRGDTQYF
TGTGCCAGCAGCTTGCGGACACCCCGGGGAGATACGCAGTATTTT
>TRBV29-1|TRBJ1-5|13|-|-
CSVGDRPPEPQHF
TGCAGCGTTGGAGACAGGCCACCCGAGCCCCAGCATTTT
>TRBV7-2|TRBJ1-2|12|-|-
CASSGWDYGYTF
TGTGCCAGCAGCGGATGGGACTATGGCTACACCTTC
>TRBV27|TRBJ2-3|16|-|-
CASSSSAGGRTDTQYF
TGTGCCAGCAGTTCCTCGGCCGGGGGACGCACAGATACGCAGTATTTT
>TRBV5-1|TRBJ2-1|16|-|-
CASSLAGTPSYNEQFF
TGCGCCAGCAGCTTGGCCGGGACACCGTCCTACAATGAGCAGTTCTTC
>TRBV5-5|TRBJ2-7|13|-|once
CASSWDLRAEQYF
TGTGCCAGCAGTTGGGACCTCCGGGCCGAGCAGTACTTC
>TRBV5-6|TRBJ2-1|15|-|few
CASSLVGAGRNEQFF
TGTGCCAGCAGCTTGGTTGGTGCAGGGAGGAATGAGCAGTTCTTC
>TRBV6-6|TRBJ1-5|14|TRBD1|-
CASSTGAGNQPQHF
TGTGCCAGCAGCACAGGGGCAGGAAATCAGCCCCAGCATTTT
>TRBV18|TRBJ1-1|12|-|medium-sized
CASSTLNTEAFF
TGTGCCAGCTCAACCCTGAACACTGAAGCTTTCTTT
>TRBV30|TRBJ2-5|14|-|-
CAWSVLGGRETQYF
TGTGCCTGGAGTGTACTTGGGGGTAGGGAGACCCAGTACTTC
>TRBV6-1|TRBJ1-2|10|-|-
CASRQGGYTF
TGTGCCAGCAGGCAGGGGGGCTACACCTTC